This entry concerns a single T cell receptor beta chain. Its antigen is still unknown. The source of the sample is a study of T cells in Graves' hyperthyroidism and ophthalmopathy. Study outcomes and limitations: A model of 13 V-J features distinguished ophthalmopathy from stable hyperthyroidism. Blood also held most thyroid clonotypes expanded beyond 0.001.

The TCR beta CDR3 regions underwent amplification using RNA transcripts as the source. TCR CDR3 regions were first amplified by RT-PCR with HTBI primers. One entry per CDR3 protein, called by TCRdb with MiXCR from the multiplex PCR reads. Among hundreds of thousands of distinct CDR3 sequences listed, more than 45% were seen once. An absence of ophthalmopathy progression within 18 months meant stable Graves' hyperthyroidism. Any patient presenting with uncontrolled infection, other autoimmune disease, pregnancy or lactation was left out. The length of the CDR3 is 16 residues. Trimming shortened V by 7 bases and J by 0 bases, and 13 bases separated the two germline ends. CDR1 and CDR2 from the germline V gene are LNHNV and YYDKDF (reference sequence).

The chain has TRBV15 and TRBJ2-6; no firm D call. The sequenced sample was peripheral blood or thyroid tissue (not recorded which). The source of this sequence is a young woman with Graves' hyperthyroidism. Here the CDR3 DNA reads TGTGCCACCACTCGACACGGACGCTCTGGGGCCAACGTCCTGACTTTC. Translated, it gives CATTRHGRSGANVLTF.